This record looks at one T cell receptor (beta chain) sequence and its context. The V and J ends lost 5 bases and 1 base, in that order; junction bases with no gene match: 4. This CDR3 is built from 14 residues. Germline lookup yields CDR1 SGHAT and CDR2 FQNNGV. The data originate from a study of blood T cell repertoires in COVID-19. Overall study: Italy, Spain and the United States were the sources of the convalescent and acute COVID-19 samples.

Per the original methods: Estimation of nucleated cell counts relied on the amplification of reference gene primers. Clones were read by immunoSEQ multiplex PCR, and TCRdb kept only the in-frame ones, dropping some. V and J calls plus clone size are reproduced from that table; the DNA served to infer D and trimming. Of about 200,000 clones in the sample, roughly 89% are singletons; the top ten hold 6.5%. The V and J genes are TRBV11-2 and TRBJ1-1; TRBD1 agrees at 7 bases. Sequenced material: peripheral blood. The TCR sequence derives from a man in his sixties who had recovered from COVID-19. The CDR3 DNA sequence: TGTGCCAGCAGCCCGGGACAGTGGAACACTGAAGCTTTCTTT. Protein sequence: CASSPGQWNTEAFF.